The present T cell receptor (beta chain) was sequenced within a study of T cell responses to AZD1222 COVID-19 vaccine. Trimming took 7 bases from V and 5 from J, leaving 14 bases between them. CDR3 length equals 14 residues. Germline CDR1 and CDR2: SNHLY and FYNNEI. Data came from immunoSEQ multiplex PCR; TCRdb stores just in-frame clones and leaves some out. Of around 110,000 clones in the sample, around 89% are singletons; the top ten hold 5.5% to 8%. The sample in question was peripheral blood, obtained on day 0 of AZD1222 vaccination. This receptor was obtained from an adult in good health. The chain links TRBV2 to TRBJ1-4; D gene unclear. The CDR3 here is CASTRDAANEKLFF. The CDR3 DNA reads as TGTGCCAGCACCCGAGATGCAGCAAATGAAAAACTGTTTTTT.